The clone carrying this T cell receptor beta chain appeared many times. Its antigen remains unknown. The data derive from a study of T cell repertoires in cytomegalovirus infection. Study-wide findings and caveats: The ex vivo response was dominated by HLA-C-restricted CMV-specific TCR beta clonotypes. Identification of carriers of CMV plus the relevant HLA was performed using cumulative public TCR beta family frequency.

TCRdb ran MiXCR on the reads and lists one entry per CDR3 protein. Of 340,000 or so distinct CDR3 sequences listed, around 25% are singletons. Sequences were derived from cultured PBMCs, sampled from culture after CMV antigen stimulation. This TCR was recovered from a human donor in good health (CMV status not recorded). Some clones in this sample may be carry-over from other donors' samples.

The CDR3 spells CASRQGQNTEAFF. CDR3 sequence (DNA): TGTGCCAGCAGACAGGGACAGAACACTGAAGCTTTCTTT. This chain links TRBV7-2 with TRBJ1-1, with D possibly being TRBD1 (6 bases). Deletions cut 6 bases from V and 1 base from J, with 9 bases between. CDR3 length: 13 residues. CDR1 is SGHTA and CDR2 is FQGNSA in the germline V gene.